A selection of T cell receptor beta chains follows, all from one sample in a study of patients and donors after allogeneic stem cell transplantation. TCRdb processed the RT-PCR reads anew with MiXCR; each CDR3 protein has one entry. The data hold fewer than 500,000 distinct CDR3 sequences, with 15% to 20% observed a single time. Material: blood, either unsorted or a sorted T cell fraction (not recorded which). The receptors here all came from a human donor who was either an allogeneic HSCT recipient or a stem cell or donor lymphocyte infusion donor (not recorded which). It is not recorded whose cells these are; they may come from a transplant donor. The conserved cysteine and the conserved F or W are not part of the CDR3 here. D genes are given only for firm matches.

v_gene,j_gene,d_gene,CDR3aa
TRBV4-2,TRBJ2-1,.,ASSQDGDNYNEQF
TRBV15,TRBJ2-1,.,ATSGQSSYNEQF
TRBV25-1,TRBJ2-7,.,ASSKNRDNSYEQY
TRBV25-1,TRBJ2-3,.,ASSEWSGTDTQY
TRBV3-1,TRBJ2-2,TRBD2,ASSHIFGTSGTGELF
TRBV29-1,TRBJ2-7,.,SVVGDEQY
TRBV25-1,TRBJ2-1,.,ASSEELDNEQF
TRBV7-6,TRBJ2-1,TRBD2,ASSFHVGGAGNEQF
TRBV20-1,TRBJ2-1,TRBD2,SARVPGGRGSEQF
TRBV7-2,TRBJ1-2,.,ASSLGGAGAMTSYT
TRBV4-3,TRBJ1-5,.,ASSQDGGSGRQPQH
TRBV7-2,TRBJ2-6,.,ASSVVLSGANVLT
TRBV27,TRBJ2-2,.,ASSLYGGYTGELF
TRBV14,TRBJ2-2,.,ASSQFGTGELF
TRBV5-1,TRBJ2-2,TRBD1,ASRFSGTGAFLPNTGELF
TRBV7-9,TRBJ2-1,.,ASSFRGQKFNEQF
TRBV28,TRBJ1-1,.,ASGTEAF
TRBV11-3,TRBJ2-7,.,ASSERDSSYEQY
TRBV5-1,TRBJ2-3,TRBD2,ASSLDGGGDTDTQY
TRBV7-2,TRBJ2-7,TRBD2,ASSRAGGPLEQY
TRBV20-1,TRBJ1-6,TRBD1,SAEGTGGFQSSPLH
TRBV2,TRBJ1-5,TRBD1,ASSEWRGQGNQPQH
TRBV12-3/TRBV12-4,TRBJ1-2,.,ASSLVQGYGYT
TRBV20-1,TRBJ1-2,.,SAIPGDRGYGYT
TRBV30,TRBJ2-2,.,AWSNVAVTGELF
TRBV5-1,TRBJ1-1,.,ASRGPGPVPMNTEAF
TRBV4-2,TRBJ2-5,TRBD2,ASSQVSRGLAGLKGQETQY
TRBV5-1,TRBJ2-5,.,ASSLEGRIETQY
TRBV19,TRBJ1-1,.,ASKATLNTEAF
TRBV6-1,TRBJ2-1,TRBD2,ASNLLAGGWNEQF
TRBV27,TRBJ2-1,TRBD1,ASSLRGQGSYNEQF
TRBV7-2,TRBJ2-3,.,ASSLIPTGPDTQY
TRBV3-1,TRBJ2-3,TRBD1,ASSQEAGTGDTDTQY
TRBV20-1,TRBJ1-1,.,SAWANSNTEAF
TRBV7-2,TRBJ2-4,TRBD1,ASSLGTGGYRNIQY
TRBV6-4,TRBJ2-3,.,ASGDQAPITDTQY
TRBV6-1,TRBJ2-7,TRBD2,ASTPWWKREGFYEQY
TRBV7-3,TRBJ2-7,.,ASSLRGGDVEQY
TRBV7-9,TRBJ2-2,TRBD2,ASSDTSGRATGELF
TRBV20-1,TRBJ1-2,.,SARSWTAWDGYT
TRBV7-9,TRBJ1-2,.,ASSPRRGSGGGYT